This TCR beta chain was recovered during a study of cytomegalovirus exposure and HLA in healthy donors. Across the whole study: Most donors, approximately 82% of a few hundred genotyped, fell in the Caucasian-associated ancestry cluster. Study-wide points: Reportedly, diagnosis of cytomegalovirus status by the classifier showed high specificity and sensitivity. As confirmed in vitro, three CMV-associated chains were specific for CMV antigens. Some V segments, including TRBV6-2 and TRBV6-3, were excluded as indistinguishable.

PCR primers comprised 60 Vbeta and 13 Jbeta primers. Assay: immunoSEQ multiplex PCR; the TCRdb copy retains only in-frame clones and omits some. The sample carries some 120,000 clones, 60% to 85% recorded once. The CDR3 has 15 residues. Germline CDR1 reads SGHRS; CDR2 reads YFSETQ. The V and J ends lost 2 bases and 4 bases, in that order; junction bases with no gene match: 1. With regard to this clone: Antigen specificity is unknown.

The chain employs TRBV5-1 and TRBJ1-6, with 9 positions matching TRBD1. The sequence came from a man aged 30-40 years in good health and CMV-seronegative. The sample comprised PBMCs. The DNA of the CDR3 is TGCGCCAGCAGCTTAGGACAGGGGTATAATTCACCCCTCCACTTT. It specifies CASSLGQGYNSPLHF.